The clone carrying this TCR beta chain was recorded at least ten times. This sample is part of a study of patients and donors after allogeneic stem cell transplantation. Each CDR3 protein gets one entry after TCRdb re-called the RT-PCR reads with MiXCR. The repertoire includes 87,000 or so distinct CDR3 sequences, approximately 5.2% of them detected once, and less than 3% sits in the top ten. The CDR3 runs to 13 residues. Germline-derived CDR1 and CDR2 are MDHEN and SYDVKM. Trimming stripped 7 bases from V and 6 bases from J, with 16 bases between. The TCR sequence derives from a human donor who was either an allogeneic HSCT recipient or a stem cell or donor lymphocyte infusion donor (not recorded which). It is not recorded whose cells these are; they may come from a transplant donor. The chain uses TRBV28 and TRBJ2-7; no reliable D call. Sequencing input: blood, either unsorted or a sorted T cell fraction (not recorded which). CDR3 coding DNA: TGTGCCAGCACTACCAGCCCCCCGGGCGAGCAGTACTTC. It codes for CASTTSPPGEQYF.